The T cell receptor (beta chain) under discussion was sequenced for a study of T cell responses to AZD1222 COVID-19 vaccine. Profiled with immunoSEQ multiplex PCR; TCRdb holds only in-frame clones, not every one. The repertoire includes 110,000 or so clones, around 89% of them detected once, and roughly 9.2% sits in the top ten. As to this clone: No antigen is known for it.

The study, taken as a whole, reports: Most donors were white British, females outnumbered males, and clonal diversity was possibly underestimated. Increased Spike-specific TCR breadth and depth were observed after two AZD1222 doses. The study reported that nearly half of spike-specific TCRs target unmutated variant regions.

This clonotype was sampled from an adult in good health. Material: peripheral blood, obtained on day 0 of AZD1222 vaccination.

The CDR3 spells CASSSIAGQGTAEQYF. The CDR3 coding sequence is TGCGCCAGCAGCTCTATAGCGGGACAGGGAACAGCCGAGCAGTACTTC. The V and J genes are TRBV5-1 and TRBJ2-7; D possibly corresponds to TRBD1 (9 bases). V was trimmed by 3 bases and J by 6 bases, leaving 22 bases between them. CDR1 SGHRS and CDR2 YFSETQ come from the germline V gene. The length of the CDR3 is 16 residues.